These T cell receptor beta chains were read from a single sample in a study of blood T cell repertoires in COVID-19. Sequencing was performed with immunoSEQ multiplex PCR; in TCRdb, only in-frame clones are kept and a portion is missing. This sample carries some 41,000 clones, 85% to 95% of them seen once, and the ten largest clones take 4.5% to 7%. The specimen was peripheral blood. These TCRs come from a human donor in a cohort sampled during active COVID-19. Both conserved end residues are part of each CDR3. A D gene is named only where the DNA matches it firmly. Clone size appears in some rows only: once, few, many, or a class for an expanded clone.

J gene,V gene,CDR3 length,clone size,D gene,CDR3 protein
TRBJ2-1,TRBV6-2/TRBV6-3,14,-,-,CASSYDTDYNEQFF
TRBJ2-1,TRBV9,15,-,-,CASSMGGGPGMKQFF
TRBJ1-2,TRBV6-2/TRBV6-3,16,-,TRBD1,CASSFRGREKNYGYTF
TRBJ2-7,TRBV30,12,-,TRBD2,CAWRRGAYEQYF
TRBJ2-7,TRBV11-2,14,-,-,CASSPPPVLYEQYF
TRBJ2-2,TRBV7-3,13,-,-,CASSLRGSGELFF
TRBJ2-5,TRBV5-4,13,-,-,CASSLVREETQYF
TRBJ2-5,TRBV30,12,-,-,CAWSVGGAYQYF
TRBJ1-2,TRBV5-1,12,-,TRBD1,CASSFGTGDYTF
TRBJ2-1,TRBV19,15,-,TRBD1,CASSKKGQGGNEQFF
TRBJ2-1,TRBV19,17,-,TRBD2,CASSIELAGGDYNEQFF
TRBJ1-1,TRBV18,13,-,-,CASSPPGNTEAFF
TRBJ2-1,TRBV11-1,16,-,TRBD2,CASSLGTSGRANEQFF
TRBJ2-7,TRBV4-3,15,-,TRBD2,CASSQGLAGDYEQYF
TRBJ2-7,TRBV7-8,12,-,-,CASSVQGWEQYF
TRBJ2-3,TRBV7-8,16,-,TRBD2,CASSLGLAGSTDTQYF
TRBJ2-1,TRBV10-3,15,-,TRBD1,CAIRHRDRDNNEQFF
TRBJ1-1,TRBV7-2,15,-,TRBD1,CASSFGQGSENEAFF
TRBJ2-7,TRBV29-1,12,-,-,CSVVGGSYEQYF
TRBJ1-1,TRBV10-3,16,once,-,CAISESGGFRGPEAFF
TRBJ1-1,TRBV7-2,14,-,-,CASSPRALNTEAFF
TRBJ2-7,TRBV27,13,-,-,CASSFGQFYEQYF
TRBJ1-2,TRBV28,20,-,TRBD1,CASSLNPSFTQGVANYGYTF